Given below is one T cell receptor beta chain in context. The authors incorporated unique molecular identifiers into the TCR beta cDNA libraries. Using its own MiXCR run on the PCR reads, TCRdb lists one record per CDR3 protein. The data contain 650,000 to 900,000 distinct CDR3 sequences, approximately 44% of them singletons. The data stem from a study of post-analysis software for immune sequencing data. The specimen sequenced was blood. The receptor's source is a girl aged 10-17 years with multiple sclerosis.

In DNA form, the CDR3 reads TGTGCCAGCAGCCTGGGACTAGCGGGAGGCACTGAGCAGTTCTTC. The encoded protein is CASSLGLAGGTEQFF. The chain combines TRBV12-3 or TRBV12-4 with TRBJ2-1, with 15 bases fitting TRBD2. CDR3 size: 15 residues. V was clipped by 6 bases and J by 9 bases; unmatched bases: 6.